The clone carrying this TCR beta chain was observed a single time. DNA was extracted from around 1-9.1 million thawed cryopreserved PBMC. Germline V gene sequence: CDR1 SGHTA, CDR2 FQGTGA. The length of the CDR3 is 12 residues. V lost 5 bases, J lost 10 bases, and 14 bases lay in between. The record originates from a study of long-term antiretroviral therapy in people with HIV. Version v3.0 of the immunoSEQ assay was performed at survey level. Here immunoSEQ multiplex PCR was the method, and the copy in TCRdb shows in-frame clones only, minus some. Here the sample spans some 14,000 clones, roughly 83% being singletons.

Here the sequenced sample was unsorted PBMCs, taken just before starting antiretroviral therapy. This TCR was sampled from a man aged 40-49 years with HIV. The genes are TRBV7-3 and TRBJ1-2, with D possibly TRBD1 on 5 matching bases. The CDR3 DNA follows: TGTGCCAGCAGCCCCGTGGGGGGGGACTACACCTTC. It specifies CASSPVGGDYTF.